This is a list of T cell receptor beta chains from one sample in a study of T cell responses to AZD1222 COVID-19 vaccine. Method: immunoSEQ multiplex PCR; TCRdb's copy keeps in-frame clones and lacks some. The data contain about 120,000 clones, around 87% of them singletons. Source: peripheral blood, taken 28 days after the second AZD1222 dose. The receptors derive from an adult who received the AZD1222 COVID-19 vaccine. Each CDR3 is given with its conserved first and last residue. A D gene is named only where the DNA matches it firmly. Expanded clones are given a class, and other clones once, few, many or no size at all.

>TRBJ2-7|TRBD1|14|TRBV3-1/TRBV3-2|few
TGTGCCAGCAGCCCGACAGGGGCTGGGTACGAGCAGTACTTC
CASSPTGAGYEQYF
>TRBJ1-1|TRBD1|17|TRBV4-1|.
TGCGCCAGCAGCCCCCAGGGGGCCATCCTCGTGGGCACTGAAGCTTTCTTT
CASSPQGAILVGTEAFF
>TRBJ2-5|TRBD1|14|TRBV5-1|.
TGCGCCAGCAGCTTGCACAGGGGGCAGGAGACCCAGTACTTC
CASSLHRGQETQYF
>TRBJ2-7|.|13|TRBV18|.
TGTGCCAGCTCAATGTCGGGAACGGACGAGCAGTACTTC
CASSMSGTDEQYF
>TRBJ2-5|TRBD1|14|TRBV6-2/TRBV6-3|.
TGTGCCAGCAGTCAGACAGGGCCCGGAAGGACCCAGTACTTC
CASSQTGPGRTQYF
>TRBJ2-2|TRBD1|15|TRBV5-5|.
TGTGCCAGCAGTGTGACTACAGGGGCGGCCGGGGAGCTGTTTTTT
CASSVTTGAAGELFF
>TRBJ1-1|.|14|TRBV11-2|.
TGTGCCAGCAGCATTCCACAGGGGAACACTGAAGCTTTCTTT
CASSIPQGNTEAFF
>TRBJ1-4|.|12|TRBV5-1|.
TGCGCCAGCAGCTTGGAGGATGAAAAACTGTTTTTT
CASSLEDEKLFF
>TRBJ2-7|.|14|TRBV30|.
TGTGCCTGGAATACAGGCCTAAGCTCCTACGAGCAGTACTTC
CAWNTGLSSYEQYF
>TRBJ1-2|TRBD1|14|TRBV3-1/TRBV3-2|.
TGTGCCAGCAGCCCGACAGGGGGGATCTATGGCTACACCTTC
CASSPTGGIYGYTF
>TRBJ2-6|.|17|TRBV11-2|once
TGTGCCAGCAGCTTACATTGGATATCCTCTGGGGCCAACGTCCTGACTTTC
CASSLHWISSGANVLTF
>TRBJ2-3|TRBD2|14|TRBV29-1|.
TGCAGCGTAGGGACTAGCGGGGGGATCCATACGCAGTATTTT
CSVGTSGGIHTQYF
>TRBJ2-7|.|14|TRBV4-3|.
TGCGCCAGCAGCCAAGCGATACGGGGCTACGAGCAGTACTTC
CASSQAIRGYEQYF
>TRBJ2-7|.|15|TRBV5-1|.
TGCGCCAGCAGCTTGGGGGCAACTAGCTCCTACGAGCAGTACTTC
CASSLGATSSYEQYF
>TRBJ1-2|.|14|TRBV7-9|.
TGTGCCAGCAGCCCCCGGGACGGAGTCTATGGCTACACCTTC
CASSPRDGVYGYTF
>TRBJ1-2|.|13|TRBV29-1|.
TGCAGCGTTGATCGCGGGGCGACCTATGGCTACACCTTC
CSVDRGATYGYTF
>TRBJ2-5|TRBD1|14|TRBV30|.
TGTGCCTGGACGGGACAGGGCCATGTGGGGACCCAGTACTTC
CAWTGQGHVGTQYF